Below, 5 T cell receptor beta chains from the same sample are listed, as sequenced in a study of blood T cell repertoires in COVID-19. Some clones are missing from TCRdb's copy, which holds only in-frame ones; the method was immunoSEQ multiplex PCR. This sample has around 60,000 clones; approximately 91% occur once, and the top ten carry around 4.2%. The sample comprised peripheral blood. The receptors shown here come from a man in his 70s with acute or convalescent COVID-19.

The chain combines TRBV5-5 with TRBJ2-1; D might be TRBD1 (5 bases). The CDR3 runs to 12 residues. The V gene's germline CDR1 is SGHKS and CDR2 YYEKEE (reference sequence). V lost 6 bases and J lost 4, with 8 bases in between. CDR3 DNA: TGTGCCAGCATCGGACAATACAATGAGCAGTTCTTC. Its translation: CASIGQYNEQFF.

V usage is TRBV7-3 and J usage is TRBJ2-1; possible D gene TRBD1, 6 bases. Trimming stripped 5 bases from V and 5 bases from J, with 10 bases between. CDR3 length: 13 residues. Germline CDR1 is SGHTA and CDR2 is FQGTGA. The CDR3 here is CASSQDSHNEQFF. CDR3 nucleotides: TGTGCCAGCAGCCAGGACAGTCACAATGAGCAGTTCTTC. Drawing the rest from reference TRBV7-3 and TRBJ2-1, the complete variable domain is GAGVSQTPSNKVTEKGKYVELRCDPISGHTALYWYRQSLGQGPEFLIYFQGTGAADDSGLPNDRFFAVRPEGSVSTLKIQRTERGDSAVYLCASSQDSHNEQFFGPGTRLTVL.

V and J are TRBV4-2 and TRBJ2-2; 7 bases are shared with TRBD2. The germline CDR1 and CDR2 sequences are LGHNA and YNFKEQ. The CDR3 sequence is 17 residues long. V gave up 0 bases and J gave up 0 bases; unmatched junction bases: 4. The CDR3, as DNA: TGTGCCAGCAGCCAAGATACAGGACTAGCGAACACCGGGGAGCTGTTTTTT. As protein: CASSQDTGLANTGELFF.

This clone was seen a single time. The rearrangement joins TRBV6-1 to TRBJ2-1; 15 nucleotides align to TRBD2. V trimming: 2 bases; J trimming: 2 bases; junction bases outside the gene matches: 7. The germline V gene encodes CDR1 MNHNS and CDR2 SASEGT. This CDR3 spans 19 amino acids. This CDR3 is CASSESGLAGGGAYNEQFF. The CDR3, as DNA: TGTGCCAGCAGTGAATCGGGACTAGCGGGGGGAGGGGCCTACAATGAGCAGTTCTTC.

This clone has more than one count but fewer than ten. The CDR3: CSVQGGVGYTF. The CDR3 DNA reads TGCAGCGTTCAAGGGGGGGTCGGCTACACCTTC. The V and J genes are TRBV29-1 and TRBJ1-2; TRBD1 might be the D (6 bases). The CDR3 runs 11 residues. Germline CDR1 and CDR2: SQVTM and ANQGSEA. V shed 5 bases and J shed 8 bases, with 12 bases lying between them.